This TCR beta chain stems from a study of T cells in narcolepsy. Notes on the study in general: Autoreactive clonotypes reportedly recurred in blood of same and different patients, not controls. Autoreactive HCRT-specific and TRIB2-specific clonotypes were marked in same-patient CSF-versus-blood CD4+ comparisons.

Germline assignment: CDR1 SGHDT and CDR2 YYEEEE. V lost 1 base, J lost 0 bases, and 22 bases lay in between. The CDR3 runs 19 residues. Some clones are missing from TCRdb's copy, which holds only in-frame ones; the method was immunoSEQ multiplex PCR. This sample has 30,000 or so clones, with roughly three quarters found just once. On this clone: Its specificity is unknown.

The chain has TRBV5-6 and TRBJ2-5; maybe TRBD1 (6 bases). Source material: memory (CD45RA-) CD4+ T cells from blood. This receptor was identified in a human donor in good health. This CDR3 reads CASSLSVTVGRGNQETQYF. The CDR3 DNA sequence: TGTGCCAGCAGCTTGTCCGTTACGGTGGGCAGGGGTAACCAAGAGACCCAGTACTTC.